A single sample is the source of the 15 T cell receptor beta chains below, sequenced in a study of beta chain features in type 1 diabetes. The study reverse transcribed the entire isolated RNA, so it sequenced expressed TCRB transcripts. Method: immunoSEQ multiplex PCR; TCRdb's copy keeps in-frame clones and lacks some. Found here are hundreds of thousands of clones, 11% to 15% of them singletons; the top ten hold more than 0.02%. The source material was naive CD4+ T cells from blood. Receptor source: a middle-aged woman in good health.

V usage is TRBV19 and J usage is TRBJ1-4; 10 bases are shared with TRBD1. The germline V gene has CDR1 LNHDA and CDR2 SQIVND (reference sequence). The V gene end was trimmed by 11 bases and the J gene end by 9 bases; junction bases not matched to a gene: 9. This CDR3 has 13 residues. As DNA, the CDR3 is TGTGCCGCGACCGACAGGGGGCTAAAAAAACTGTTTTTT. Amino acids: CAATDRGLKKLFF.

This clone was picked up many times. The rearrangement uses TRBV23-1 and TRBJ2-2, with 9 bases identical to TRBD1. TRBV23-1 is recorded as an ORF, its role being uncertain. This CDR3 comprises 15 residues. V trimming: 5 bases; J trimming: 7 bases; junction bases outside the gene matches: 8. The CDR3 spells CASSGSDRGDGELFF. The CDR3 bases are TGCGCCAGCAGTGGATCGGACAGGGGCGACGGGGAGCTGTTTTTT.

This rearrangement joins TRBV6-6 to TRBJ2-7; D gene unclear. Germline V gene sequence: CDR1 MNHNY, CDR2 SVGAGI (reference sequence). This CDR3 region has 13 residues. V dropped 8 bases and J dropped 0 bases, with 11 bases sitting between them. This chain's CDR3 is CASGREASYEQYF. The CDR3 DNA reads as TGTGCCAGCGGCCGTGAGGCCTCCTACGAGCAGTACTTC.

J is TRBJ1-2 and V is TRBV9; no clear D. The CDR3 totals 16 residues. Trimming pared 1 base from V and 5 bases from J, leaving 18 bases between. Germline lookup yields CDR1 SGDLS and CDR2 YYNGEE. In DNA, the CDR3 is TGTGCCAGCAGCGTATTGCAGGAGGGCAGTTTTTATGGCTACACCTTC. This sequence encodes CASSVLQEGSFYGYTF.

The CDR3 DNA sequence: TGTGCCAGCAGCTCGGGACTACAAGAGACCCAGTACTTC. This codes for CASSSGLQETQYF. This chain uses TRBV6-5 with TRBJ2-5; 7 bases match TRBD2. Looked up from germline, CDR1 is MNHEY and CDR2 is SVGAGI. V gave up 6 bases and J gave up 2 bases; unmatched junction bases: 3. CDR3 length equals 13 residues.

The table lists this clone with a few counts. This chain joins TRBV2 and TRBJ1-2; tentative D call: TRBD1 (6 bases). This CDR3 is 13 amino acids long. The germline gives CDR1 SNHLY, CDR2 FYNNEI. The V end lost 7 bases, the J end lost 7 bases, and 16 bases lay between the germline ends. The CDR3 is CASTIQGQAGYTF. The CDR3 DNA follows: TGTGCCAGCACTATACAGGGTCAGGCTGGCTACACCTTC.

V and J are TRBV5-1 and TRBJ1-5; TRBD1 agrees at 10 bases. The junction had 9 bases not matched to a gene; V was cut back by 0 bases and J by 6 bases. The CDR3 has 17 residues. The V gene's germline CDR1 is SGHRS and CDR2 YFSETQ. The CDR3 coding sequence is TGCGCCAGCAGCTTGGCCCGCGACAGGGGGCAGGCTCAGCCCCAGCATTTT. This translates into CASSLARDRGQAQPQHF.

The gene calls are TRBV6-5 and TRBJ1-1, with D possibly matching TRBD1 (5 bases). Between the trimmed V and J ends, which lost 2 bases and 6 bases, there was a span of 10 bases. CDR3 length equals 13 residues. Germline V CDR1 and CDR2: MNHEY, SVGAGI. The chain's CDR3 is CASSYQGGSEAFF. CDR3 DNA sequence: TGTGCCAGCAGTTACCAGGGTGGGTCTGAAGCTTTCTTT.

This clone was observed a few times. V usage is TRBV5-1 and J usage is TRBJ1-2; possible D gene TRBD1, 6 bases. The CDR3 totals 13 residues. Germline assignment: CDR1 SGHRS and CDR2 YFSETQ. The V gene lost 0 bases and the J gene lost 7 bases, with 10 bases spanning the gap. The CDR3 is CASSLDRVLGYTF. The CDR3 nucleotides read TGCGCCAGCAGCTTGGACAGGGTTCTTGGCTACACCTTC.

The table lists this clone with a few counts. The CDR3 DNA is TGTGCCAGCAGCTTGGTTATCGGAAAACTGTTTTTT. Its protein product is CASSLVIGKLFF. The chain has TRBV5-6 and TRBJ1-4; no clear D gene. CDR1 is SGHDT, CDR2 YYEEEE, per germline. Between the trimmed V and J ends, which lost 0 bases and 10 bases, there was a span of 7 bases. CDR3 size: 12 residues. The complete variable domain, with remaining parts taken from reference TRBV5-6 and TRBJ1-4, reads DAGVTQSPTHLIKTRGQQVTLRCSPKSGHDTVSWYQQALGQGPQFIFQYYEEEERQRGNFPDRFSGHQFPNYSSELNVNALLLGDSALYLCASSLVIGKLFFGSGTQLSVL.

The chain recombines TRBV6-5 with TRBJ2-5, with 8 positions matching TRBD1. The germline CDR1 and CDR2 sequences are MNHEY and SVGAGI. The ends lost 4 bases at V and 5 bases at J; junction bases unmatched: 12. This CDR3 contains 16 residues. In nucleotides, the CDR3 is TGTGCCAGCAGTTCCACACCGCGGACAGGGAGGGAGACCCAGTACTTC. It encodes CASSSTPRTGRETQYF.

This clone showed up just a few times. This chain connects TRBV10-1 to TRBJ2-5; tentative D call: TRBD1 (6 bases). The germline CDR1 and CDR2 sequences are WNHNN and SYGVQD (reference sequence). V dropped 4 bases and J dropped 1 base, with 7 bases sitting between them. CDR3 length: 13 residues. CDR3 sequence (DNA): TGCGCCAGCAGTGGGACAGTCCAAGAGACCCAGTACTTC. It yields the protein CASSGTVQETQYF.

This clone has a handful of counts. This chain uses TRBV9 with TRBJ2-3; 8 bases agree with TRBD2. The CDR3 sequence is 16 residues long. From germline, CDR1 is SGDLS and CDR2 YYNGEE. V trimming: 0 bases; J trimming: 5 bases; junction bases outside the gene matches: 8. CDR3 coding DNA: TGTGCCAGCAGCGTAGTCGGGGGGGGCTGGAAAGATACGCAGTATTTT. It translates to CASSVVGGGWKDTQYF.

This chain links TRBV10-2 with TRBJ2-5; 9 nucleotides align to TRBD2. Trimming at V came to 6 bases and at J to 2 bases, leaving 4 bases not matched to a gene. CDR3 length equals 14 residues. Germline V gene data show CDR1 as WSHSY and CDR2 as SAAADI. The CDR3 nucleotides are TGCGCCAGCAGGAAGCTAGCGGGGCAAGAGACCCAGTACTTC. Protein product: CASRKLAGQETQYF.

The J gene is TRBJ2-1, the V gene TRBV18; no reliable D call. The germline gives CDR1 KGHSH, CDR2 LQKENI. Trimming pared 5 bases from V and 4 bases from J, leaving 9 bases between. The CDR3 spans 13 residues. The CDR3 protein is CASSALEYNEQFF. The CDR3 DNA reads TGTGCCAGCTCAGCCTTGGAGTACAATGAGCAGTTCTTC.